The entry below gives a single TCR beta chain sequence along with its context. This record comes from a study of cytomegalovirus exposure and HLA in healthy donors. PCR employed 60 Vbeta and 13 Jbeta primers. Some clones are missing from TCRdb's copy, which holds only in-frame ones; the method was immunoSEQ multiplex PCR. The sample totals roughly 78,000 clones; its top ten clones hold about 0.83%. The CDR3 has 13 amino acids. V shed 3 bases and J shed 1 base, with 9 bases lying between them. CDR1 is GTSNPN and CDR2 is SVGIG in the germline V gene (reference sequence). The clonotype was recovered from a boy aged 5-17 years in good health and CMV-seronegative. Sequenced sample: PBMCs. The rearrangement links TRBV30 to TRBJ1-2; no clear D. The CDR3 loop reads CAWRQSFNYGYTF. CDR3 nucleotide sequence: TGTGCCTGGAGACAGAGTTTTAACTATGGCTACACCTTC.